These T cell receptor beta chains were read from a single sample in a study of CD8 T cells in Susac syndrome. TCRdb passed the immunoSEQ multiplex PCR reads through MiXCR, listing each CDR3 protein once. This table holds 130,000 or so distinct CDR3 sequences, over 90% found once. Sequencing was done on a sample of CD4+ T cells from PBMCs. Every receptor here comes from a human donor with Susac syndrome. Both conserved end residues are part of each CDR3. The D gene is left open where the match is weak.

V gene	CDR3 length	D gene	J gene	CDR3 protein	CDR3 DNA
TRBV29-1	12	NA	TRBJ2-2	CSAGVNTGELFF	TGCAGCGCAGGGGTGAACACCGGGGAGCTGTTTTTT
TRBV7-2	12	NA	TRBJ2-5	CASSYAGETQYF	TGTGCCAGCAGCTACGCCGGGGAGACCCAGTACTTC
TRBV3-1	12	NA	TRBJ2-5	CASSQDVKTQYF	TGTGCCAGCAGCCAAGACGTGAAGACCCAGTACTTC
TRBV29-1	12	NA	TRBJ1-5	CSVGADNQPQHF	TGCAGCGTTGGGGCTGATAATCAGCCCCAGCATTTT
TRBV2	16	NA	TRBJ2-2	CASRGGPGRNTGELFF	TGTGCCAGCAGAGGTGGGCCAGGGAGGAACACCGGGGAGCTGTTTTTT
TRBV5-1	15	TRBD1	TRBJ2-1	CASSPGQGSHNEQFF	TGCGCCAGCAGCCCTGGACAGGGGTCCCACAATGAGCAGTTCTTC
TRBV14	17	NA	TRBJ2-6	CASSPGRGEDGANVLTF	TGTGCCAGCAGCCCAGGCAGGGGGGAGGATGGGGCCAACGTCCTGACTTTC
TRBV4-1	13	NA	TRBJ2-5	CASSQLVRETQYF	TGCGCCAGCAGCCAATTAGTTCGGGAGACCCAGTACTTC
TRBV29-1	14	NA	TRBJ2-2	CSVETGMNTGELFF	TGCAGCGTTGAAACCGGTATGAACACCGGGGAGCTGTTTTTT
TRBV4-2	13	NA	TRBJ1-1	CASSQIRATEAFF	TGTGCCAGCAGCCAAATCCGGGCCACTGAAGCTTTCTTT
TRBV4-2	19	TRBD2	TRBJ2-5	CASSHVPSGTSGRGETQYF	TGTGCCAGCAGCCATGTCCCTAGTGGGACTAGCGGGAGAGGGGAGACCCAGTACTTC
TRBV30	16	TRBD2	TRBJ2-7	CAWSASTSGRAYEQYF	TGTGCCTGGAGTGCCTCTACTAGCGGGAGGGCCTACGAGCAGTACTTC